This T cell receptor beta chain comes out of a study of blood T cell repertoires in COVID-19. Looking at the study overall: Acute-phase and convalescent COVID-19 samples originated in the United States, Italy and Spain. T cells, B-cell-depleted T cells, or PBMCs provided the cDNA or gDNA that served as material.

Per the original data handling: How many nucleated cells were present was estimated from reference gene primer amplification. The assay was immunoSEQ multiplex PCR, and TCRdb's table has in-frame clones only and misses some. For V, J and clone size, that table is used; D and trimming come from the DNA. Here the sample spans 70,000 or so clones, just over 85% being singletons. The germline gives CDR1 SNHLY, CDR2 FYNNEI. The CDR3 length is 17 residues. V lost 3 bases to trimming and J lost 3 bases; unmatched junction nucleotides: 12. The chain joins TRBV2 to TRBJ2-3; 7 nucleotides align to TRBD2. The TCR sequence derives from a man in his 70s with active or convalescent COVID-19. Sample: peripheral blood. The CDR3 loop is CASSDFGREKSTDTQYF. DNA of the CDR3: TGTGCCAGCAGTGATTTCGGGCGGGAGAAGTCGACAGATACGCAGTATTTT.